The T cell receptor (beta chain) under discussion was sequenced for a study of shared clonotypes between healthy human individuals. Researchers divided each subset's genomic DNA evenly across several immunoSEQ plates. The data were produced by immunoSEQ multiplex PCR, yet TCRdb's version contains in-frame clones alone and is incomplete. The repertoire consists of about 1.1 million clones, with about 84% occurring once and the leading ten covering 0.4% to 0.55%. In regard to this clone: The antigen is unknown.

Germline-derived CDR1 and CDR2 are ENHRY and SYGVKD. The CDR3 contains 14 residues. V gave up 5 bases and J gave up 5 bases, with 12 bases separating them. Overall study findings and caveats: Clonotypes shared by all four donors outscored non-shared clonotypes in generation probability. Sequencing depth was expected to influence donor clonotype sharing.

The clonotype comes from a young man in good health. Some clones in this sample may be carry-over from other donors' samples. V and J are TRBV10-3 and TRBJ1-4, with D possibly TRBD1 on 6 matching bases. Material: memory CD4+ T cells from PBMCs. Indicated subset: CD45RA-negative fraction. Here the CDR3 reads CAISRTAENEKLFF. CDR3 bases: TGTGCCATCAGTCGGACAGCAGAAAATGAAAAACTGTTTTTT.